This passage covers 15 T cell receptor beta chains from one sample sequenced in a study of diagnostic markers for celiac disease. From the reads, TCRdb lists one entry per CDR3 protein and no DNA. The sample includes 5,000 to 6,000 distinct CDR3 sequences. Sequences were obtained from either unsorted cells or a sorted T cell fraction (not recorded which). These receptors all come from a human donor. This table probably holds off-target reads from a library built for another chain.

V is TRBV18 and J is TRBJ1-1. In germline, CDR1 is KGHSH, CDR2 LQKENI. The CDR3 spans 15 residues. The CDR3 loop is CASSPLPDKDSEAFF.

The rearrangement links TRBV21-1 to TRBJ1-2. TRBV21-1 is shown as a pseudogene. The CDR3 has 14 amino acids. This chain's CDR3 is CASSVRGRRYGYTF.

This chain links TRBV20-1 with TRBJ2-7; TCRdb lists TRBD2, though no DNA is available to test this call. Germline loops: CDR1 DFQATT, CDR2 SNEGSKA (reference sequence). The CDR3 runs to 12 residues. The CDR3 is CSAQTSGYEQYF.

This rearrangement joins TRBV10-3 to TRBJ1-1. Germline CDR1 is ENHRY and CDR2 is SYGVKD. The CDR3 spans 16 residues. Here the CDR3 reads CAITAYLGPAGTEAFF.

Judged by frequency, this clonotype is medium-sized. The V and J genes are TRBV5-1 and TRBJ2-7. The CDR3 sequence is 14 residues long. Per the germline V gene, CDR1 is SGHRS and CDR2 is YFSETQ. CDR3 residues: CASSLTGSSYEQYF.

Its frequency marks this clonotype as medium-sized (0.01 to 0.1%). The chain is built from TRBV28 and TRBJ1-1; the D gene TCRdb calls, TRBD1, cannot be checked with no DNA. From germline, CDR1 is MDHEN and CDR2 SYDVKM. This CDR3 has 12 residues. The CDR3 reads CASSSRETEAFF.

This chain uses TRBV20-1 with TRBJ1-2. The CDR3 contains 14 residues. Germline-derived CDR1 and CDR2 are DFQATT and SNEGSKA (reference sequence). The CDR3 loop reads CSPQDNGGYYGYTF.

In terms of frequency, this clonotype is medium-sized. V gene TRBV28 combines with J gene TRBJ1-3; TCRdb lists TRBD1, though no DNA is available to test this call. This CDR3 region has 16 residues. Germline lookup yields CDR1 MDHEN and CDR2 SYDVKM. CDR3 residues: CASRTRQGRAGNTIYF. The variable domain in full, completed from reference TRBV28 and TRBJ1-3, reads DVKVTQSSRYLVKRTGEKVFLECVQDMDHENMFWYRQDPGLGLRLIYFSYDVKMKEKGDIPEGYSVSREKKERFSLILESASTNQTSMYLCASRTRQGRAGNTIYFGEGSWLTVV.

This sequence joins TRBV5-1 and TRBJ1-4. The germline V gene has CDR1 SGHRS and CDR2 YFSETQ. The CDR3 consists of 14 residues. This chain's CDR3 is CASSRGITNEKLFF.

The J gene is TRBJ1-1, the V gene TRBV7-2; the D call from TCRdb, TRBD1, cannot be confirmed without DNA. Germline lookup yields CDR1 SGHTA and CDR2 FQGNSA. There are 15 residues in the CDR3. CDR3 sequence reads: CASKFHRGRATEAFF.

This clonotype is called medium-sized based on its frequency. This chain links TRBV18 with TRBJ1-1. The CDR3 covers 13 residues. Germline lookup yields CDR1 KGHSH and CDR2 LQKENI. The CDR3 loop is CASSPLQNTEAFF.

In terms of frequency, this clonotype is medium-sized (0.01 to 0.1%). This chain connects TRBV4-2 to TRBJ1-6. The CDR3 totals 13 residues. Germline V gene data show CDR1 as LGHNA and CDR2 as YNFKEQ. The CDR3 loop is CASSQDLSSPLHF.

The CDR3 is CASSYPGRGGTEAFF. The chain joins TRBV19 to TRBJ1-1; TCRdb proposes TRBD1, but this gene call is untestable without DNA. Looked up from germline, CDR1 is LNHDA and CDR2 is SQIVND (reference sequence). The CDR3 loop spans 15 amino acids.

This chain joins TRBV10-2 and TRBJ2-5; the TRBD1 assignment by TCRdb is unverifiable without DNA. Germline assignment: CDR1 WSHSY and CDR2 SAAADI. The CDR3 has 13 amino acids. CDR3 sequence reads: CASSGTGDETQYF.

The genes are TRBV15 and TRBJ2-7; no DNA is available, so the TRBD2 call from TCRdb remains unchecked. The CDR3 runs 15 residues. Germline V lookup: CDR1 LNHNV, CDR2 YYDKDF (reference sequence). This chain's CDR3 is CATSSGGSGAYEQYF.